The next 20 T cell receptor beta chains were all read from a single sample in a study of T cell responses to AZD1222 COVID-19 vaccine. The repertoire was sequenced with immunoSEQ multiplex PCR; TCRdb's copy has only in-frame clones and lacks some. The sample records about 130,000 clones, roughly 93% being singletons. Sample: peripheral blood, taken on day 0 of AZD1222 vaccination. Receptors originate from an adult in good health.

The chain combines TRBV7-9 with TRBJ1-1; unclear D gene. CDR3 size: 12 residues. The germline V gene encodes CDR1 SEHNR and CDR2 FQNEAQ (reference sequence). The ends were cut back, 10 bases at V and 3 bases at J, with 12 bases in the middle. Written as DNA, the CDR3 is TGTGCCATACTACAAAGAGACACTGAAGCTTTCTTT. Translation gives CAILQRDTEAFF.

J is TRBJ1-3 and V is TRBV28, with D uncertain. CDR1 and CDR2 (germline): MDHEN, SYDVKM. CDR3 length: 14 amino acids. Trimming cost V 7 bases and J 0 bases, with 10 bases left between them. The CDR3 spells CASNQGFSGNTIYF. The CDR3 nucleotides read TGTGCCAGCAACCAAGGGTTCTCTGGAAACACCATATATTTT.

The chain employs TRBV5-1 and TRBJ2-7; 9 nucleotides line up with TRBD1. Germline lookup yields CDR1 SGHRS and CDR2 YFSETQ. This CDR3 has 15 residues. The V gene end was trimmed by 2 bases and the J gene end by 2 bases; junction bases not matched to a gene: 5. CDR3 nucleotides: TGCGCCAGCAGCTTCCTGGACAGGGGACCCTACGAGCAGTACTTC. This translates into CASSFLDRGPYEQYF.

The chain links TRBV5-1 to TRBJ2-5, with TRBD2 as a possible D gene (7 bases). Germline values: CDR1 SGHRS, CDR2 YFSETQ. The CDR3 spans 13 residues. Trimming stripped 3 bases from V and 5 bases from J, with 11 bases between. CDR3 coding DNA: TGCGCCAGCAGCTCGGGGGGCCAGGAGACCCAGTACTTC. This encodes CASSSGGQETQYF.

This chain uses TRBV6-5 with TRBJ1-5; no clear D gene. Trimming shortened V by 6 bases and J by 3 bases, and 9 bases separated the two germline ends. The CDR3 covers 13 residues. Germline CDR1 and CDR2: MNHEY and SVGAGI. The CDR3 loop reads CASRDGLNQPQHF. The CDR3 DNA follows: TGTGCCAGCAGGGACGGTCTCAATCAGCCCCAGCATTTT.

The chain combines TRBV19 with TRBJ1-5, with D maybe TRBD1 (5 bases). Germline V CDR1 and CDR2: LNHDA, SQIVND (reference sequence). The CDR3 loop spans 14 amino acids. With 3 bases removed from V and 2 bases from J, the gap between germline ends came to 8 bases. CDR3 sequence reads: CASSIGRGNQPQHF. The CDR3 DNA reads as TGTGCCAGTAGTATCGGCAGGGGCAATCAGCCCCAGCATTTT.

In DNA form, the CDR3 reads TGTGCCAGCAGTAGCAATCAGCCCCAGCATTTT. It specifies CASSSNQPQHF. The chain is built from TRBV6-6 and TRBJ1-5; D ambiguous. This CDR3 has 11 amino acids. Germline V gene lookup returns CDR1 MNHNY and CDR2 SVGAGI (reference sequence). V was trimmed by 5 bases and J by 1 base, leaving 0 bases between them.

The CDR3 DNA follows: TGTGCCAGCAGCGGGAAGGGGGCTACGTTTGGCTACACCTTC. This translates into CASSGKGATFGYTF. The gene calls are TRBV28 and TRBJ1-2; TRBD1 aligns across 7 bases. This CDR3 is built from 14 residues. The V gene end was trimmed by 6 bases and the J gene end by 7 bases; junction bases not matched to a gene: 11. From germline, CDR1 is MDHEN and CDR2 SYDVKM.

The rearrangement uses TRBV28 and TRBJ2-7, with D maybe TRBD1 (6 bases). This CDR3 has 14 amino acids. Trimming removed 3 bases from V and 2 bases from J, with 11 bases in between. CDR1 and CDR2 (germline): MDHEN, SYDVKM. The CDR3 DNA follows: TGTGCCAGCAGTTTCGTGGACAGAACCTACGAGCAGTACTTC. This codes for CASSFVDRTYEQYF.

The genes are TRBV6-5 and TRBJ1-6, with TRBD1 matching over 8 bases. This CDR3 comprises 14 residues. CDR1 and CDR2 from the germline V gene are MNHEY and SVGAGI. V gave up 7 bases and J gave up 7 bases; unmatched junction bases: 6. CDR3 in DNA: TGTGCCAGCACCCCGGGACAGGCGAATTCACCCCTCCACTTT. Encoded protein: CASTPGQANSPLHF.

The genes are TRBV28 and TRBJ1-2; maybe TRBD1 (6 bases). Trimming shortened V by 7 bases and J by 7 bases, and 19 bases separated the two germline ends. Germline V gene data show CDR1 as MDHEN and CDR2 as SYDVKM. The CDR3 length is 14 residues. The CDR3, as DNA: TGTGCCAGCAAAAAGGTGGCAGGGGTGCTTGGCTACACCTTC. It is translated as CASKKVAGVLGYTF.

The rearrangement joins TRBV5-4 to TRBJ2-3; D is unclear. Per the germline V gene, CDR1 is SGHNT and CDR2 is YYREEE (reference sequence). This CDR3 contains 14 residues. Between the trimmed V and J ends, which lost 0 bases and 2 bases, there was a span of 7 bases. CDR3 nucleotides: TGTGCCAGCAGCTTGGTCCTACACACAGATACGCAGTATTTT. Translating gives CASSLVLHTDTQYF.

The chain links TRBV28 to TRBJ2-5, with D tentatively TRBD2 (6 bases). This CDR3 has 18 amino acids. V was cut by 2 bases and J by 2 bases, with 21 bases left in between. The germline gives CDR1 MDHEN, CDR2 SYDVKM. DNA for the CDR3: TGTGCCAGCAGTTTAATATCTTTCCGGGGGTCGAGGCAAGAGACCCAGTACTTC. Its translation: CASSLISFRGSRQETQYF.

The CDR3 DNA is TGTGCCAGCAGCACCTCGGGCAGCTCTGGAAACACCATATATTTT. Translating gives CASSTSGSSGNTIYF. The chain joins TRBV2 to TRBJ1-3, with D uncertain. The CDR3 totals 15 residues. CDR1 is SNHLY and CDR2 is FYNNEI in the germline V gene. V lost 6 bases, J lost 0 bases, and 12 bases lay in between.

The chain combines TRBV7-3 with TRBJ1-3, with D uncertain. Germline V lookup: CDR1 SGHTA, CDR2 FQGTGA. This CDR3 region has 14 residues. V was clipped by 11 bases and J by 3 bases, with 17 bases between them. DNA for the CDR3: TGTGCCGTTACTAAGGATTGGGTTGGAAACACCATATATTTT. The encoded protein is CAVTKDWVGNTIYF.

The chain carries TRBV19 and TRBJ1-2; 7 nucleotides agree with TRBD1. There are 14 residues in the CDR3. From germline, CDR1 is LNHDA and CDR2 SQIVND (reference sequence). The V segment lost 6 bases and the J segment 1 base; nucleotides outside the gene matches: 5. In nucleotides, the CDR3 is TGTGCCAGTAGAGCCGGGACAGATAACTATGGCTACACCTTC. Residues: CASRAGTDNYGYTF. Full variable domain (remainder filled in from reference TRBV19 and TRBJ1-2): DGGITQSPKYLFRKEGQNVTLSCEQNLNHDAMYWYRQDPGQGLRLIYYSQIVNDFQKGDIAEGYSVSREKKESFPLTVTSAQKNPTAFYLCASRAGTDNYGYTFGSGTRLTVV.

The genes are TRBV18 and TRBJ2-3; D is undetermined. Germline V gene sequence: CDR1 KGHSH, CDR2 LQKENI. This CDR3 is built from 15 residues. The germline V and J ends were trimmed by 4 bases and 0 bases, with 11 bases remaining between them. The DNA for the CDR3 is TGTGCCAGCTCACAGGAACTTTTAAGCACAGATACGCAGTATTTT. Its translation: CASSQELLSTDTQYF.

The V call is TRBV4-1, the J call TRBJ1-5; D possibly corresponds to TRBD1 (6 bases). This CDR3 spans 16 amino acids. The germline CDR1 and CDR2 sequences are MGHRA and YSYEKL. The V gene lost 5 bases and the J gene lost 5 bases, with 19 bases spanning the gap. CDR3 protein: CASSSRQVGRDQPQHF. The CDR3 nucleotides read TGCGCCAGCAGCTCCAGACAGGTTGGTAGGGATCAGCCCCAGCATTTT.

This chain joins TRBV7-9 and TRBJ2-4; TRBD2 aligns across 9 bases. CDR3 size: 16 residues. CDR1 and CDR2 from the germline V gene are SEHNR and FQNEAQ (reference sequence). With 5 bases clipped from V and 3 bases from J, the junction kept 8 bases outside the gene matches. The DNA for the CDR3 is TGTGCCAGCAGCCCCAGGACTAGCGAGAGCAAAAACATTCAGTACTTC. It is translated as CASSPRTSESKNIQYF.

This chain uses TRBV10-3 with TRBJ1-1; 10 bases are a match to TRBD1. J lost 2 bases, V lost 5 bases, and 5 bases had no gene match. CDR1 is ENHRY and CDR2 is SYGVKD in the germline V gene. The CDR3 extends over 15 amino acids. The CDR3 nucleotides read TGTGCCATCAGTAGGGGGACAGGGGCCAACACTGAAGCTTTCTTT. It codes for CAISRGTGANTEAFF.